The sequence of this T cell receptor beta chain was determined in a study of blood T cell repertoires in COVID-19. V shed 1 base, J shed 5 bases, and the junction held 8 bases outside the gene matches. Germline loops: CDR1 SGHVS, CDR2 FNYEAQ. CDR3 length: 16 residues. TCRdb keeps only in-frame clones here, not all; method: immunoSEQ multiplex PCR. The sample contains some 150,000 clones, around 84% of which appear only once. The source of this sequence is an elderly man with acute or convalescent COVID-19. The material sequenced was peripheral blood. The chain is built from TRBV7-6 and TRBJ2-5; 9 bases are shared with TRBD1. In nucleotides, the CDR3 is TGTGCCAGCAGCTTAGAGGGGACAGGGTATGTCGAGACCCAGTACTTC. Its protein is CASSLEGTGYVETQYF.